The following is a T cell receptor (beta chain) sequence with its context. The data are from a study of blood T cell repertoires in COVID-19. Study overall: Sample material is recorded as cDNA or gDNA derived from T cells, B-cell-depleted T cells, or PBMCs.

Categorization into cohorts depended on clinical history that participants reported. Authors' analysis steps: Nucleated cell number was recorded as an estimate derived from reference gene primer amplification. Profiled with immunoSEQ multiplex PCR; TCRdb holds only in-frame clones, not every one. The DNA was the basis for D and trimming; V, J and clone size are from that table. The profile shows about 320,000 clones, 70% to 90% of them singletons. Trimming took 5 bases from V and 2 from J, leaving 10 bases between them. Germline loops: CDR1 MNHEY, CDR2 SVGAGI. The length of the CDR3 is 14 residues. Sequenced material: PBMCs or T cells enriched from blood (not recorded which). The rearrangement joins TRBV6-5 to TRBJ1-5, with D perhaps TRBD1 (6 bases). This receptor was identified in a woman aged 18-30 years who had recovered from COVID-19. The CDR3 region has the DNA TGTGCCAGCAGTCCGGGACACCGCAATCAGCCCCAGCATTTT. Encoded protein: CASSPGHRNQPQHF.